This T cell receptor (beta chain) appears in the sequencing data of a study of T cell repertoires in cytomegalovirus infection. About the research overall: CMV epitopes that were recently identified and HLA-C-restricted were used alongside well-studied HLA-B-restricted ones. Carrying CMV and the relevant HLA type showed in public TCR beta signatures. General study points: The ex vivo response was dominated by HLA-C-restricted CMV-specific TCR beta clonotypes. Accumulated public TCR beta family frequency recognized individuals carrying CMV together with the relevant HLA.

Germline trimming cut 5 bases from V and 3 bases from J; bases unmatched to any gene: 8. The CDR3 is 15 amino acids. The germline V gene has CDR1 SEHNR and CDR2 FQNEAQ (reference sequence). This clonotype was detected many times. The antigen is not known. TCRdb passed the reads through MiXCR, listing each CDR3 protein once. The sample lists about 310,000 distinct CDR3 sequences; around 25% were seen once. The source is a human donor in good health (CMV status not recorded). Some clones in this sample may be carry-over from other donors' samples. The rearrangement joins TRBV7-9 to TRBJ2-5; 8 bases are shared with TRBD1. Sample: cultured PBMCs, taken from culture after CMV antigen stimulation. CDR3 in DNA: TGTGCCAGCAGCCTCACCGGGACAGGAGAAGAGACCCAGTACTTC. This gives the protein CASSLTGTGEETQYF.